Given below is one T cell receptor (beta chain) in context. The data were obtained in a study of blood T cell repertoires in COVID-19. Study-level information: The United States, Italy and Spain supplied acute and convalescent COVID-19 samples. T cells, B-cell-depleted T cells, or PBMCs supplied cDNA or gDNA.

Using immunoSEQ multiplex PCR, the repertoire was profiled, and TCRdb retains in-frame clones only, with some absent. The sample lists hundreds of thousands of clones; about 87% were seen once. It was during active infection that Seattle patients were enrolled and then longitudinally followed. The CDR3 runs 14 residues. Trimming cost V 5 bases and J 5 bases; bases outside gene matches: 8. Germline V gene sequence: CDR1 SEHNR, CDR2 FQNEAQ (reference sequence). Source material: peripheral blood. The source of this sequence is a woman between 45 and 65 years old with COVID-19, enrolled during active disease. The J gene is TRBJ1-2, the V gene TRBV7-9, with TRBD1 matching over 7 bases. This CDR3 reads CASSPGTDLYGYTF. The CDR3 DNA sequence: TGTGCCAGCAGCCCCGGGACAGACCTTTATGGCTACACCTTC.